The 25 T cell receptor beta chains below were found in one sample sequenced in a study of T cells in localized non-small cell lung cancer. Here immunoSEQ multiplex PCR was the method, and the copy in TCRdb shows in-frame clones only, minus some. The table records about 70,000 clones, roughly nine tenths of them present only once. This material consisted of peripheral blood, taken before any cancer treatment. These receptors originate from a male donor older than 55 with stage III squamous cell lung carcinoma.

The rearrangement joins TRBV5-1 to TRBJ2-5, with 9 bases fitting TRBD1. Trimming removed 3 bases from V and 2 bases from J; junction bases left unmatched: 5. Looked up from germline, CDR1 is SGHRS and CDR2 is YFSETQ. The CDR3 extends over 15 amino acids. The CDR3 reads CASSSGTGRQETQYF. The CDR3 DNA follows: TGCGCCAGCAGCTCCGGGACAGGGAGGCAAGAGACCCAGTACTTC.

The CDR3 region has the DNA TGTGCCAGCAGCGAATGGCCCTCGGTGGCAGATACGCAGTATTTT. Protein sequence: CASSEWPSVADTQYF. The chain recombines TRBV7-3 with TRBJ2-3; D is undetermined. CDR1 SGHTA and CDR2 FQGTGA come from the germline V gene. The CDR3 is 15 residues long. The V end was cut by 5 bases, the J end by 4 bases, with 16 bases between.

This chain links TRBV19 with TRBJ1-1, with D tentatively TRBD1 (5 bases). V was shortened by 3 bases and J by 3 bases, with 23 bases between the two germline ends. The CDR3 is 18 amino acids. In germline, CDR1 is LNHDA, CDR2 SQIVND (reference sequence). The CDR3 DNA follows: TGTGCCAGTAGTATTTTTCAGTTTGGGGCAGGGTCGGACACTGAAGCTTTCTTT. This gives the protein CASSIFQFGAGSDTEAFF.

The V and J genes are TRBV11-2 and TRBJ1-1, with D unclear. V was pared by 5 bases and J by 8 bases, with 12 bases between. This CDR3 contains 12 residues. Germline V CDR1 and CDR2: SGHAT, FQNNGV. The CDR3 bases are TGTGCCAGCAGCCCTTTCCAATACGAAGCTTTCTTT. It encodes CASSPFQYEAFF.

The rearrangement joins TRBV6-1 to TRBJ2-5; 7 bases align to TRBD2. Germline V CDR1 and CDR2: MNHNS, SASEGT. This CDR3 has 12 residues. The trim removed 10 bases at V and 9 bases at J, leaving 11 bases unmatched. CDR3 coding DNA: TGTGCCACTGGTCGGGACCGGGGGGCCCAGTACTTC. It is translated as CATGRDRGAQYF.

The genes are TRBV18 and TRBJ2-1; the match to TRBD1 covers 11 bases. The germline V gene encodes CDR1 KGHSH and CDR2 LQKENI. With V trimmed by 2 bases and J by 12 bases, 6 bases remained unmatched. This CDR3 spans 14 amino acids. Here the CDR3 reads CASSPWKDRGPQFF. As DNA, the CDR3 is TGTGCCAGCTCACCATGGAAGGACAGGGGGCCGCAGTTCTTC.

The chain has TRBV7-9 and TRBJ1-1; D call uncertain. From germline, CDR1 is SEHNR and CDR2 FQNEAQ (reference sequence). The CDR3 has 12 amino acids. Trimming took off 5 bases at V and 11 bases at J, with 15 bases between the two ends. CDR3 in DNA: TGTGCCAGCAGCCCGGACCCCGTCAACGCTTTCTTT. The encoded protein is CASSPDPVNAFF.

CDR3 sequence (DNA): TGTGCCAGCAGCGACCGTTCAGGGGATACGCAGTATTTT. It yields the protein CASSDRSGDTQYF. The chain links TRBV5-6 to TRBJ2-3, with TRBD1 as a possible D gene (5 bases). CDR1 is SGHDT, CDR2 YYEEEE, per germline. V was pared by 4 bases and J by 6 bases, with 12 bases between. This CDR3 has 13 residues.

The chain employs TRBV5-4 and TRBJ2-3, with TRBD2 matching 9 bases. This CDR3 comprises 16 residues. Germline CDR1 SGHNT, CDR2 YYREEE (reference sequence). V lost 1 base and J lost 5; bases outside the gene matches: 8. In DNA form, the CDR3 reads TGTGCCAGCAGCTTGTGGGTTGCGGGGGGGCTAGATACGCAGTATTTT. It encodes CASSLWVAGGLDTQYF.

The V call is TRBV7-9, the J call TRBJ2-3; no clear D gene. In germline, CDR1 is SEHNR, CDR2 FQNEAQ (reference sequence). V was trimmed by 2 bases and J by 2 bases, leaving 8 bases between them. The CDR3 is 14 amino acids. The CDR3 is CASSLSGLTDTQYF. For the CDR3, the DNA is TGTGCCAGCAGCTTATCAGGCCTCACAGATACGCAGTATTTT.

The V gene is TRBV6-1, the J gene TRBJ2-3, with D unresolved. CDR3 size: 12 residues. V gave up 5 bases and J gave up 7 bases, with 10 bases separating them. From germline, CDR1 is MNHNS and CDR2 SASEGT. CDR3 in amino acids: CASSIMINTQYF. CDR3 DNA: TGTGCCAGCAGTATTATGATAAATACGCAGTATTTT.

The chain carries TRBV7-9 and TRBJ2-5, with 12 bases that match TRBD2. From germline, CDR1 is SEHNR and CDR2 FQNEAQ (reference sequence). The CDR3 extends over 17 amino acids. Trimming took 0 bases from V and 3 from J; bases not matched to a gene: 5. The CDR3 coding sequence is TGTGCCAGCAGCTTAGCCGCTAGACTAGCGGGGGAAGAGACCCAGTACTTC. Protein product: CASSLAARLAGEETQYF.

The chain uses TRBV2 and TRBJ2-1; 7 nucleotides line up with TRBD2. CDR1 and CDR2 (germline): SNHLY, FYNNEI. This CDR3 is 13 amino acids long. The V and J ends lost 6 bases and 6 bases, in that order; junction bases with no gene match: 5. The CDR3 is CASRAGRANEQFF. CDR3 sequence (DNA): TGTGCCAGCAGAGCGGGGCGTGCCAATGAGCAGTTCTTC. Variable domain in full (rest from reference TRBV2 and TRBJ2-1): EPEVTQTPSHQVTQMGQEVILRCVPISNHLYFYWYRQILGQKVEFLVSFYNNEISEKSEIFDDQFSVERPDGSNFTLKIRSTKLEDSAMYFCASRAGRANEQFFGPGTRLTVL.

The chain couples TRBV18 to TRBJ1-5; D remains ambiguous. Germline assignment: CDR1 KGHSH and CDR2 LQKENI. V was shortened by 2 bases and J by 5 bases, with 7 bases between the two germline ends. This CDR3 has 13 residues. CDR3 in amino acids: CASSPGWDQPQHF. CDR3 sequence (DNA): TGTGCCAGCTCACCAGGCTGGGATCAGCCCCAGCATTTT.

This clone was recorded once. The gene calls are TRBV6-6 and TRBJ2-5; D unclear. The V and J ends lost 2 bases and 3 bases respectively, with 7 bases between them. CDR1 MNHNY and CDR2 SVGAGI come from the germline V gene (reference sequence). The CDR3 spans 13 residues. CDR3 DNA: TGTGCCAGCAGTTACGGCAGGAAAGAGACCCAGTACTTC. Translating gives CASSYGRKETQYF.

This chain connects TRBV27 to TRBJ2-3, with 10 bases identical to TRBD2. CDR1 and CDR2 from the germline V gene are MNHEY and SMNVEV (reference sequence). The CDR3 has 17 residues. V lost 3 bases and J lost 6; bases outside the gene matches: 12. The CDR3 DNA sequence: TGTGCCAGCAGTTTCCAGCCCCAGCGGGGGGGCCTGGATACGCAGTATTTT. Translating it yields CASSFQPQRGGLDTQYF.

V usage is TRBV18 and J usage is TRBJ1-5; 9 nucleotides line up with TRBD1. V lost 3 bases to trimming and J lost 2 bases; unmatched junction nucleotides: 2. There are 15 residues in the CDR3. Looked up from germline, CDR1 is KGHSH and CDR2 is LQKENI. CDR3 protein: CASSPDRGGNQPQHF. As DNA, the CDR3 is TGTGCCAGCTCACCGGACAGGGGAGGCAATCAGCCCCAGCATTTT.

This chain links TRBV7-6 with TRBJ2-2, with TRBD2 matching 9 bases. The CDR3 runs to 19 residues. After removal of 5 bases from V and 4 bases from J, the junction contained 17 bases not matched to a gene. Germline V gene data show CDR1 as SGHVS and CDR2 as FNYEAQ. CDR3: CASSRRGAGGPRATGELFF. DNA of the CDR3: TGTGCCAGCAGCAGGCGAGGAGCGGGGGGCCCTAGGGCCACCGGGGAGCTGTTTTTT.

V gene TRBV5-1 combines with J gene TRBJ1-4; perhaps TRBD1 as D (5 bases). The CDR3 consists of 13 residues. Trimming cost V 1 base and J 8 bases, with 9 bases left between them. Looked up from germline, CDR1 is SGHRS and CDR2 is YFSETQ. DNA of the CDR3: TGCGCCAGCAGCTTGTCCAACAGGGAAAAACTGTTTTTT. Translation: CASSLSNREKLFF.

J is TRBJ1-5 and V is TRBV28, with no clear D. Looked up from germline, CDR1 is MDHEN and CDR2 is SYDVKM. Trimming cost V 5 bases and J 3 bases, with 11 bases left between them. The CDR3 length is 14 residues. CDR3 loop: CASSVLGLNQPQHF. DNA of the CDR3: TGTGCCAGCAGTGTCTTGGGCCTCAATCAGCCCCAGCATTTT. Drawing the rest from reference TRBV28 and TRBJ1-5, the complete variable domain is DVKVTQSSRYLVKRTGEKVFLECVQDMDHENMFWYRQDPGLGLRLIYFSYDVKMKEKGDIPEGYSVSREKKERFSLILESASTNQTSMYLCASSVLGLNQPQHFGDGTRLSIL.

V and J are TRBV29-1 and TRBJ2-1, with D perhaps matching TRBD1 (5 bases). The CDR3 is 14 amino acids. V was pared by 4 bases and J by 7 bases, with 17 bases between. Germline values: CDR1 SQVTM, CDR2 ANQGSEA. For the CDR3, the DNA is TGCAGCGTTGTACAACAGGAAGGGTGGAATGAGCAGTTCTTC. This translates into CSVVQQEGWNEQFF.

The chain carries TRBV14 and TRBJ2-2; D not certain. V gave up 0 bases and J gave up 2 bases, with 13 bases separating them. The CDR3 contains 17 residues. In germline, CDR1 is SGHDN, CDR2 FVKESK. The CDR3: CASSQDLWGTNTGELFF. As DNA, the CDR3 is TGTGCCAGCAGCCAAGACCTGTGGGGTACCAACACCGGGGAGCTGTTTTTT.

The chain couples TRBV5-1 to TRBJ1-1, with D perhaps matching TRBD1 (5 bases). V gave up 4 bases and J gave up 1 base, with 14 bases separating them. CDR1 is SGHRS and CDR2 is YFSETQ in the germline V gene. This CDR3 spans 15 amino acids. As DNA, the CDR3 is TGCGCCAGCAGCCCGGGGCTATGGGGGAACACTGAAGCTTTCTTT. Its translation is CASSPGLWGNTEAFF.

The chain has TRBV5-6 and TRBJ2-2; TRBD2 is a possible D gene (5 bases). V was shortened by 0 bases and J by 6 bases, with 9 bases between the two germline ends. This CDR3 is 14 amino acids long. Per the germline V gene, CDR1 is SGHDT and CDR2 is YYEEEE. The CDR3 nucleotides read TGTGCCAGCAGCTTGGTCACCGGGGCCGGGGAGCTGTTTTTT. Translating it yields CASSLVTGAGELFF.

V and J are TRBV6-4 and TRBJ2-1, with 11 bases identical to TRBD1. V shed 3 bases and J 7 bases; nucleotides not matched to a gene: 8. The CDR3 length is 16 residues. Germline CDR1 is MRHNA and CDR2 is SNTAGT. CDR3 protein: CASSELGTGGSNEQFF. CDR3 bases: TGTGCCAGCAGTGAACTCGGGACAGGGGGGTCGAATGAGCAGTTCTTC.